Sequencing of this TCR beta chain was carried out in a study of T cell repertoires in cytomegalovirus infection. Study-wide context: A matching HLA type, together with CMV infection, was signaled by public TCR beta signatures.

MiXCR was run by TCRdb on the reads, yielding one entry per CDR3 protein. The table records 300,000 to 400,000 distinct CDR3 sequences, about 27% of them present only once. This clonotype was picked up many times. The antigen is not known. The V and J ends lost 1 base and 6 bases, in that order; junction bases with no gene match: 3. There are 15 residues in the CDR3. Germline V gene sequence: CDR1 SGHVS, CDR2 FQNEAQ. This TCR derives from a human donor in good health (CMV status not recorded). Some clones in this sample may be carry-over from other donors' samples. The V and J genes are TRBV7-8 and TRBJ1-6, with 7 nucleotides matching TRBD1. This material consisted of cultured PBMCs, taken from culture after CMV antigen stimulation. The chain's CDR3 is CASSLGWDSNSPLHF. The DNA of the CDR3 is TGTGCCAGCAGCTTAGGATGGGACAGTAATTCACCCCTCCACTTT.